The rows below give T cell receptor beta chains drawn from one sample of a study of blood T cell repertoires in COVID-19. Produced via immunoSEQ multiplex PCR; TCRdb's table is partial and in-frame only. Found here are some 330,000 clones, more than 90% of them singletons; the top ten hold under 20%. Material: PBMCs or T cells enriched from blood (not recorded which). Every receptor here comes from a woman under 40 who had recovered from COVID-19. Both conserved end residues are part of each CDR3. D genes are given only for firm matches. The listing skips clone size in some rows; elsewhere it reads once, few, many or a size class.

DNA: TGTGCCAGCAGACATGGTATGCGGGCTGGGGCCAACGTCCTGACTTTC
CDR3: CASRHGMRAGANVLTF
V: TRBV11-2
J: TRBJ2-6
D: -
size: -

DNA: TGTGCCAGCACCGGGGGGGCAGGGCCAACAGATACGCAGTATTTT
CDR3: CASTGGAGPTDTQYF
V: TRBV9
J: TRBJ2-3
D: TRBD2
size: -

DNA: -
CDR3: CASRPDYGCGQPQHF
V: TRBV12-2
J: TRBJ1-5
D: -
size: -

DNA: TGTGCCACCAGCAGTATCCGGGACTCTAACAATGAGCAGTTCTTC
CDR3: CATSSIRDSNNEQFF
V: TRBV15
J: TRBJ2-1
D: -
size: -

DNA: TGCGCCAGCAGCCCTGGGACAGGGGGGAGCCTTCTGTATGGCTACACCTTC
CDR3: CASSPGTGGSLLYGYTF
V: TRBV5-1
J: TRBJ1-2
D: TRBD1
size: -

DNA: TGTGCCAGCAGCTTAATAGTCGGTTCACCCCTCCACTTT
CDR3: CASSLIVGSPLHF
V: TRBV5-8
J: TRBJ1-6
D: -
size: -

DNA: TGTGCCAGCAGTTTTCTAGCGGGAGGGGATCAAGAGACCCAGTACTTC
CDR3: CASSFLAGGDQETQYF
V: TRBV6-2/TRBV6-3
J: TRBJ2-5
D: TRBD2
size: -

DNA: TGTGCCAGCAGCTTAGAGGAAGGGGGTAGAAGTTTAGGATATGAGCAGTTCTTC
CDR3: CASSLEEGGRSLGYEQFF
V: TRBV7-6
J: TRBJ2-1
D: -
size: -

DNA: TGTGCCAGCAGACTTACCCTCGACAGTCCCCCTGGAAACACCATATATTTT
CDR3: CASRLTLDSPPGNTIYF
V: TRBV28
J: TRBJ1-3
D: -
size: -

DNA: TGTGCCAGCAGCTTGGTTGGACAGGGTAGCGACGAGCAGTACTTC
CDR3: CASSLVGQGSDEQYF
V: TRBV5-6
J: TRBJ2-7
D: TRBD1
size: once

DNA: TGCAGTGCTAGTAAGCAGGGGGCAGATACGCAGTATTTT
CDR3: CSASKQGADTQYF
V: TRBV20-1
J: TRBJ2-3
D: TRBD1
size: -

DNA: TGTGCCAGCTCCTTAGGGGATAGCAATCAGCCCCAGCATTTT
CDR3: CASSLGDSNQPQHF
V: TRBV18
J: TRBJ1-5
D: -
size: -